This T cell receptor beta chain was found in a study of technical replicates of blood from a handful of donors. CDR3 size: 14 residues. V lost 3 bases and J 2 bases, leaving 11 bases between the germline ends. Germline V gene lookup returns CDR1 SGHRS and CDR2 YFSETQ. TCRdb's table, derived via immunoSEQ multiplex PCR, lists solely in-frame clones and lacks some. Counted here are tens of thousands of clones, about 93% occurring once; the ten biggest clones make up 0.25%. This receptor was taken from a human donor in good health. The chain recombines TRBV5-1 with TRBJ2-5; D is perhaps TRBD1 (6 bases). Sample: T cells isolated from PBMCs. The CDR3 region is CASSSRQVQETQYF. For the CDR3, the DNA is TGCGCCAGCAGCTCGCGACAGGTTCAAGAGACCCAGTACTTC.